Listed below are T cell receptor beta chains from one sample, sequenced in a study of blood T cells in healthy people across ages. TCRdb independently ran MiXCR on the 5' RACE reads; one entry per CDR3 protein. This sample has roughly 1,100,000 distinct CDR3 sequences, with under 30% found just once. The data also belong to a second study, concerning T cells of mothers and their children.

Sequencing input: blood. These receptors were taken from a girl aged 2 to 9 in good health. CDR3s include the opening cysteine and the closing phenylalanine or tryptophan. D genes are given only for firm matches. Part of the rows lack a size; the others show once, few, many or a class for expanded clones.

>TRBJ2-2|few|TRBD1|TRBV25-1
TGTGCCAGCAGCGAATGGCCCGGGACAGGAGGCACCGGGGAGCTGTTTTTT
CASSEWPGTGGTGELFF
>TRBJ1-2|few|-|TRBV27
TGTGCCAGCGCGCAGGCGCCCTTTAACTATGGCTACACCTTC
CASAQAPFNYGYTF
>TRBJ1-2|few|TRBD1|TRBV12-3/TRBV12-4
TGTGCCAGCAGTGCTGACAGGGCGGGCACCTTC
CASSADRAGTF
>TRBJ1-5|-|-|TRBV6-5
TGTGCCAGCAGTTACTCGAGTTCCGGGGGTGAGCAGCCCCAGCATTTT
CASSYSSSGGEQPQHF
>TRBJ2-2|-|TRBD1|TRBV29-1
TGCAGCGTCGGCAGACAGGGTGCCACCGGGGAGCTGTTTTTT
CSVGRQGATGELFF
>TRBJ2-2|-|-|TRBV6-1
TGTGCCAGCAGTGAAGAGGGAGGGAACACCGGGGAGCTGTTTTTT
CASSEEGGNTGELFF
>TRBJ1-6|-|TRBD1|TRBV12-3/TRBV12-4
TGTGCCAGCAGTAAAATCGGGACAGGGTCCTCACCCCTCCACTTT
CASSKIGTGSSPLHF
>TRBJ1-2|-|-|TRBV29-1
TGCAGCGTTAGGGAGTTCGGGGCTTCTAACTATGGCTACACCTTC
CSVREFGASNYGYTF
>TRBJ2-7|once|-|TRBV6-1
TGTGCCAGCAGTGAAGGCTTCAGCTCCTACGAGCAGTACTTC
CASSEGFSSYEQYF
>TRBJ1-4|once|TRBD1|TRBV5-1
TGCGCCAGCAGCGGCCCCGAGACAGGGGGACGAGAAAAACTGTTTTTT
CASSGPETGGREKLFF
>TRBJ1-2|-|-|TRBV2
TGTGCCAGCAGCCCTAGCCCCAGTGGTAACTATGGCTACACCTTC
CASSPSPSGNYGYTF
>TRBJ2-2|few|-|TRBV12-3/TRBV12-4
TGTGCCAGCAGTTTCCCGGGCGGGGAGCTGTTTTTT
CASSFPGGELFF
>TRBJ2-7|many|-|TRBV4-3
TGCGCCAGCAGCCAAGATACGGGGTGGGAGCAGTACTTC
CASSQDTGWEQYF
>TRBJ1-1|few|-|TRBV2
TGTGCCAGCAGTGAATGGGAGGGGGATATCCTCTCCTCCACTGAAGCTTTCTTT
CASSEWEGDILSSTEAFF
>TRBJ1-1|-|TRBD1|TRBV6-2/TRBV6-3
TGTGCCAGCAGTCCAGAGGGGGCGTTCACTGAAGCTTTCTTT
CASSPEGAFTEAFF
>TRBJ2-5|-|-|TRBV6-2/TRBV6-3
TGTGCCAGCAGTTACCCAAATCGTCTAGAGGACTTC
CASSYPNRLEDF
>TRBJ2-5|few|TRBD1|TRBV29-1
TGCAGCGCACTGCCGGGACAGAGCCAAGAGACCCAGTACTTC
CSALPGQSQETQYF
>TRBJ1-5|-|-|TRBV12-3/TRBV12-4
TGTGCCAGCAGTTTACAGGGGCTCGGGAATCAGGTGGAGCATTTT
CASSLQGLGNQVEHF
>TRBJ2-1|many|TRBD2|TRBV20-1
TGCAGCGCTAGACTAGCGGGGTACAATGAGCAGTTCTTC
CSARLAGYNEQFF
>TRBJ2-7|few|-|TRBV12-3/TRBV12-4
TGTGCCAGCTCGGACGGTGAAATCTCCTACGAGCAGTACTTC
CASSDGEISYEQYF
>TRBJ2-4|few|-|TRBV6-1
TGTGCCAGCACACGAGAAGCCAAAAACATTCAGTACTTC
CASTREAKNIQYF
>TRBJ2-5|-|-|TRBV7-8
TGTGCCAGCAGCTTAGAGATAAGTATTGGAGAGACCCAGTACTTC
CASSLEISIGETQYF
>TRBJ2-5|-|-|TRBV13
TGTGCCAGCAGCTTAGTCCAGGGAGTGGAGACCCAGTACTTC
CASSLVQGVETQYF
>TRBJ2-7|few|-|TRBV6-5
TGTGCCAGCAGTTACTGGCTGGGGCAGCCCAAGTACTTC
CASSYWLGQPKYF
>TRBJ2-1|-|-|TRBV18
TGTGCCAGCTCACCAGATAGGCTTGATCCAAATGAGCAGTTCTTC
CASSPDRLDPNEQFF
>TRBJ2-5|-|-|TRBV7-3
TGTGCCAGCAGCTTTTCATTGACGGGTGATGGGACCCAGTACTTC
CASSFSLTGDGTQYF
>TRBJ2-6|-|-|TRBV5-1
TGCGCCAGCAGCTTGGACACTAGAGGCGGGGCCAACGTCCTGACTTTC
CASSLDTRGGANVLTF